The 11 T cell receptor beta chains reported below all come from one sample, sequenced in a study of T cell responses to AZD1222 COVID-19 vaccine. Measured with immunoSEQ multiplex PCR; TCRdb has only the in-frame clones, and not every one. The sample records approximately 60,000 clones, more than 70% being singletons. The sample here was peripheral blood, taken on day 0 of AZD1222 vaccination. The receptors come from an adult in good health.

The rearrangement uses TRBV3-1 (or the pseudogene TRBV3-2) and TRBJ2-1; D perhaps matches TRBD2 (6 bases). V dropped 1 base and J dropped 0 bases, with 10 bases sitting between them. The germline V gene has CDR1 LGHDT and CDR2 YNNKEL (reference sequence). The CDR3 covers 16 residues. CDR3 DNA: TGTGCCAGCAGCCAAGGGCTAGCGTACTCCTACAATGAGCAGTTCTTC. It translates to CASSQGLAYSYNEQFF.

The chain couples TRBV28 to TRBJ1-5; D gene unclear. The CDR3 is 15 residues long. From germline, CDR1 is MDHEN and CDR2 SYDVKM. Between the trimmed V and J ends, which lost 3 bases and 0 bases, there was a span of 9 bases. This CDR3 is CASSLEGYSNQPQHF. Here the CDR3 DNA reads TGTGCCAGCAGTTTGGAAGGATATAGCAATCAGCCCCAGCATTTT.

The chain combines TRBV19 with TRBJ2-1; 7 nucleotides agree with TRBD1. The CDR3 loop spans 15 amino acids. The germline gives CDR1 LNHDA, CDR2 SQIVND (reference sequence). The ends lost 6 bases at V and 5 bases at J; junction bases unmatched: 10. Here the CDR3 reads CASSHRDRLNNEQFF. CDR3 in DNA: TGTGCCAGTAGCCACCGGGACAGACTGAACAATGAGCAGTTCTTC.

J is TRBJ1-2 and V is TRBV5-1; tentative D call: TRBD1 (6 bases). Deletions cut 1 base from V and 7 bases from J, with 11 bases between. Germline-derived CDR1 and CDR2 are SGHRS and YFSETQ. The CDR3 spans 13 residues. The CDR3 DNA sequence: TGCGCCAGCAGCTTGATACAGGGCAGTGGCTACACCTTC. It translates to CASSLIQGSGYTF.

V and J are TRBV3-1 (or the pseudogene TRBV3-2) and TRBJ1-3; D is unresolved. CDR1 LGHDT and CDR2 YNNKEL come from the germline V gene (reference sequence). The ends were cut back, 4 bases at V and 8 bases at J, with 9 bases in the middle. There are 12 residues in the CDR3. The CDR3 bases are TGTGCCAGCAGCCCTAGCTGGGACACCATATATTTT. It encodes CASSPSWDTIYF.

The chain is built from TRBV7-6 and TRBJ2-7, with 7 nucleotides matching TRBD1. Germline V lookup: CDR1 SGHVS, CDR2 FNYEAQ. V was clipped by 1 base and J by 3 bases; unmatched bases: 9. This CDR3 is 16 amino acids long. The CDR3 loop reads CASSLESFSGGYEQYF. The CDR3 coding sequence is TGTGCCAGCAGCTTAGAATCTTTCTCAGGGGGCTACGAGCAGTACTTC.

This chain links TRBV4-1 with TRBJ1-4; D is ambiguous. Germline V gene sequence: CDR1 MGHRA, CDR2 YSYEKL. The V and J ends lost 3 bases and 5 bases respectively, with 16 bases between them. The CDR3 covers 16 residues. CDR3 in amino acids: CASSQGAGRSNEKLFF. In DNA form, the CDR3 reads TGCGCCAGCAGCCAGGGTGCCGGCAGATCCAATGAAAAACTGTTTTTT.

V and J are TRBV28 and TRBJ1-5, with a weak D call TRBD1 (5 bases). The V end lost 7 bases, the J end lost 8 bases, and 18 bases lay between the germline ends. CDR3 size: 14 residues. Per the germline V gene, CDR1 is MDHEN and CDR2 is SYDVKM. DNA for the CDR3: TGTGCCAGCACCCCCCGGGGCCCGAAGGAGCCCCAGCATTTT. Protein sequence: CASTPRGPKEPQHF.

This sequence joins TRBV21-1 and TRBJ1-2. TRBV21-1 counts as a pseudogene. The CDR3 runs 16 residues. CDR3 bases: TGTGCCAGCAGCAAAGGGGGACCTGGAGGTGTCTATGGCTACACCTTC. Translating it yields CASSKGGPGGVYGYTF.

This clone appeared once. The chain recombines TRBV24-1 with TRBJ1-3; D might be TRBD1 (5 bases). The CDR3 contains 19 residues. CDR1 and CDR2 (germline): KGHDR, SFDVKD. V shed 3 bases and J shed 1 base, with 21 bases lying between them. The CDR3, as DNA: TGTGCCACCAGTGATCCGCTGAGGGGACGAACCTCTTCTGGAAACACCATATATTTT. Residues: CATSDPLRGRTSSGNTIYF.

This sequence joins TRBV15 and TRBJ2-1, with 9 bases that match TRBD1. The CDR3 totals 15 residues. Germline V gene lookup returns CDR1 LNHNV and CDR2 YYDKDF (reference sequence). After removal of 4 bases from V and 6 bases from J, the junction contained 7 bases not matched to a gene. DNA for the CDR3: TGTGCCACCAGCATAATCCGACAGGGGGGCAATGAGCAGTTCTTC. Translated, it gives CATSIIRQGGNEQFF.